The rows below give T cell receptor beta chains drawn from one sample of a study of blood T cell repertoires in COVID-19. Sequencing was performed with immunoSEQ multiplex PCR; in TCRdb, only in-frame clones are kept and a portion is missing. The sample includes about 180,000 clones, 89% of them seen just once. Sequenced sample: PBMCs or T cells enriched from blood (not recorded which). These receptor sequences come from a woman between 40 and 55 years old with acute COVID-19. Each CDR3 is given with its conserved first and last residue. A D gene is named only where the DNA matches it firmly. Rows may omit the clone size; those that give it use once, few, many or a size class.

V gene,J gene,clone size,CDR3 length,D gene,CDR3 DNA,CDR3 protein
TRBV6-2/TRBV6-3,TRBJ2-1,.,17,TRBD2,TGTGCCAGCAGTCCGCCTCTAGCGGCCAGACCCTACAATGAGCAGTTCTTC,CASSPPLAARPYNEQFF
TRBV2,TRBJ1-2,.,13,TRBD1,TGTGCCAGCAGGGGACAGGGAAACTATGGCTACACCTTC,CASRGQGNYGYTF
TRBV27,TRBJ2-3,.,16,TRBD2,TGTGCCAGCAGTCTTCTAGCGGGAGGTAACACAGATACGCAGTATTTT,CASSLLAGGNTDTQYF
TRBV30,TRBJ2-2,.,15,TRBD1,TGTGCCTGGAGTCCAAGGACAGGGGGCATCGGGGAGCTGTTTTTT,CAWSPRTGGIGELFF
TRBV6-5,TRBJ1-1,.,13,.,TGTGCCAGCAGTCGGGATCCGAACACTGAAGCTTTCTTT,CASSRDPNTEAFF
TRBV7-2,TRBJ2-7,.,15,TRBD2,TGTGCCAGCAGCCCCCGAGCGGGAGGGCCCCACGAGCAGTACTTC,CASSPRAGGPHEQYF
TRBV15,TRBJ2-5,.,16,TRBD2,TGTGCCACCAGCGCAGAGCCCAGGACTAGCGTAGAGACCCAGTACTTC,CATSAEPRTSVETQYF
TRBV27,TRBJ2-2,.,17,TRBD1,TGTGCCAGTACAATTGCTGTGGGACAGGCGAACACCGGGGAGCTGTTTTTT,CASTIAVGQANTGELFF
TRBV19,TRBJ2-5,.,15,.,TGTGCCAGTAGAGGGAGTGGCGGGCCCCAAGAGACCCAGTACTTC,CASRGSGGPQETQYF
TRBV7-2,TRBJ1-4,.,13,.,TGTGCCAGCAGCTTAGCGGGGGGGGAAAAACTGTTTTTT,CASSLAGGEKLFF
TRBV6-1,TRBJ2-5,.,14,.,TGTGCCAGCAGTGAAGATCCAGGGAGGGAGACCCAGTACTTC,CASSEDPGRETQYF
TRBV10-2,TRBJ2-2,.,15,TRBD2,TGCGCCAGCGGACTAGCGGGGGGCTACACCGGGGAGCTGTTTTTT,CASGLAGGYTGELFF
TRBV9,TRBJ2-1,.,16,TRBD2,TGTGCCAGCAGCGTAGCTGAGGGACTAGCGGGCCCCGAGCAGTTCTTC,CASSVAEGLAGPEQFF
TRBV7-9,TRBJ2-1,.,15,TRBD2,TGTGCCAGCAGCCCTAGCGGGAGGGGTTACAATGAGCAGTTCTTC,CASSPSGRGYNEQFF
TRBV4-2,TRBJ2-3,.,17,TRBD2,TGTGCCAGCAGCCAAGATAGGGGCGGGAGGCCCTTGGGGACGCAGTATTTT,CASSQDRGGRPLGTQYF
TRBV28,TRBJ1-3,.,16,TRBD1,TGTGCCAGCAGAACAGGGACAGGGAGCTCTGGAAACACCATATATTTT,CASRTGTGSSGNTIYF
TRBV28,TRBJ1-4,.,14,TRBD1,TGTGCCAGTCAGCAGGGGGGAACTAATGAAAAACTGTTTTTT,CASQQGGTNEKLFF
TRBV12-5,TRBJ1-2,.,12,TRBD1,TGTGCTAGTGGTGGGACAGACTATGGCTACACCTTC,CASGGTDYGYTF
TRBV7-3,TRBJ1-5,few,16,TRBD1,TGTGCCAGCAGCCCCCCGCAGGGGGCAATCTCTCAGCCCCAGCATTTT,CASSPPQGAISQPQHF
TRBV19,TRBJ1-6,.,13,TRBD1,TGTGCCAGTAGGGGGACAGGGTACTCACCCCTCCACTTT,CASRGTGYSPLHF
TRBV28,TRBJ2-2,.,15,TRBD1,TGTGCCAGCCTCCTGGACAGGGCGATCACCGGGGAGCTGTTTTTT,CASLLDRAITGELFF
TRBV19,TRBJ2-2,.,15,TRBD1,TGTGCCAGTAGTAGCCGGGACAGGAGCCCCGGGGAGCTGTTTTTT,CASSSRDRSPGELFF
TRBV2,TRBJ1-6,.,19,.,TGTGCCAGCAGTGGGCTCATGGCGGTCCGAGGGAGCGTAAATTCACCCCTCCACTTT,CASSGLMAVRGSVNSPLHF
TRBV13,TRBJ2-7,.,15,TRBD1,TGTGCCAGCAGCTCTCCGGGACAGGGTATGTACGAGCAGTACTTC,CASSSPGQGMYEQYF
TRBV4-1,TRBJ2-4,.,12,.,TGCGCCAGCAGCCAAGATGCGGGCATTCAGTACTTC,CASSQDAGIQYF
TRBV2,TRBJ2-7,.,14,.,TGTGCCAGCAAGTGGGAGGCCCAATCCTACGAGCAGTACTTC,CASKWEAQSYEQYF
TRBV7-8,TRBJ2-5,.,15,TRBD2,TGTGCCAGCAGCTCTAGCGGAGGGGTCCAAGAGACCCAGTACTTC,CASSSSGGVQETQYF